The sequence of this T cell receptor beta chain was determined in a study of vaccination and CD4 T cells after COVID-19. Germline V lookup: CDR1 LNHDA, CDR2 SQIVND (reference sequence). V shed 8 bases and J 7 bases; nucleotides not matched to a gene: 10. This CDR3 is built from 14 residues. Sequence data for DNA of cultured CD4+ T cells were generated by the Oncomine TCR Beta short-read assay. TCRdb redid the calling of the PCR reads with MiXCR, one entry per CDR3 protein. The sample lists 15,000 to 20,000 distinct CDR3 sequences; roughly 45% were seen once. This clonotype was seen only a few times. The antigen is unknown. Regarding treatment: approximately 9-day PBMC culture with coronavirus spike peptide pools or control peptides (ViraFEST assay).

The rearrangement links TRBV19 to TRBJ2-7; 11 positions match TRBD2. This receptor was obtained from a human donor who had recovered from COVID-19. The specimen comprised CD4+ T cells from blood, cultured in vitro, sampled before SARS-CoV-2 vaccination. CDR3 bases: TGTGCCAGTTCCCGAGGGACTAGCGGCGGGGAGCAGTACTTC. Amino acids: CASSRGTSGGEQYF. Combining the CDR3 with reference TRBV19 and TRBJ2-7 gives the whole variable domain DGGITQSPKYLFRKEGQNVTLSCEQNLNHDAMYWYRQDPGQGLRLIYYSQIVNDFQKGDIAEGYSVSREKKESFPLTVTSAQKNPTAFYLCASSRGTSGGEQYFGPGTRLTVT.